Presented here are 32 T cell receptor beta chains from one specimen sequenced in a study of shared clonotypes between healthy human individuals. Generated by immunoSEQ multiplex PCR, the TCRdb table keeps only in-frame clones and is missing some. The sample holds 1,400,000 or so clones; approximately 98.5% are singletons and the top ten take around 0.38%. The sequenced sample consisted of naive CD4+ T cells sorted from blood. The subset is: CD45RA+ positively selected. These receptors all stem from a man between 25 and 39 years old in good health.

The rearrangement links TRBV7-8 to TRBJ2-7, with a tentative D call TRBD2 (6 bases). Germline loops: CDR1 SGHVS, CDR2 FQNEAQ. V dropped 0 bases and J dropped 3 bases, with 15 bases sitting between them. The CDR3 has 16 amino acids. CDR3 amino acids: CASSLAIAGLFYEQYF. For the CDR3, the DNA is TGTGCCAGCAGCTTAGCGATCGCGGGACTCTTCTACGAGCAGTACTTC.

The J gene is TRBJ1-4, the V gene TRBV7-6, with D tentatively TRBD1 (5 bases). Germline V gene sequence: CDR1 SGHVS, CDR2 FNYEAQ. Between the trimmed V and J ends, which lost 4 bases and 7 bases, there was a span of 16 bases. The CDR3 length is 15 residues. Here the CDR3 reads CASSSGLFQGEKLFF. CDR3 bases: TGTGCCAGCAGCTCCGGACTCTTTCAGGGTGAAAAACTGTTTTTT.

This chain connects TRBV7-6 to TRBJ2-7, with TRBD2 matching over 10 bases. This CDR3 is 15 amino acids long. Germline values: CDR1 SGHVS, CDR2 FNYEAQ. Losses at the gene ends were 5 bases for V and 4 bases for J; bases not matched to a gene: 8. As DNA, the CDR3 is TGTGCCAGCAGCCAACTAGCGGGGCCCACGTACGAGCAGTACTTC. It specifies CASSQLAGPTYEQYF.

This clone appeared once. The chain carries TRBV18 and TRBJ2-7, with D possibly being TRBD2 (5 bases). CDR1 KGHSH and CDR2 LQKENI come from the germline V gene. The CDR3 runs 14 residues. The V end was cut by 2 bases, the J end by 6 bases, with 14 bases between. CDR3 DNA: TGTGCCAGCTCACCAAAACTAGTTCTAAGCGAGCAGTACTTC. This encodes CASSPKLVLSEQYF. Full variable domain (missing parts from reference TRBV18 and TRBJ2-7): NAGVMQNPRHLVRRRGQEARLRCSPMKGHSHVYWYRQLPEEGLKFMVYLQKENIIDESGMPKERFSAEFPKEGPSILRIQQVVRGDSAAYFCASSPKLVLSEQYFGPGTRLTVT.

This sequence joins TRBV7-9 and TRBJ1-2; no firm D call. Trimming took off 1 base at V and 8 bases at J, with 11 bases between the two ends. Germline CDR1 is SEHNR and CDR2 is FQNEAQ (reference sequence). The CDR3 consists of 13 residues. Here the CDR3 DNA reads TGTGCCAGCAGCTTAGACGGGCCTCGAGGCTACACCTTC. Its protein product is CASSLDGPRGYTF. The variable domain in full, with the rest retrieved from reference TRBV7-9 and TRBJ1-2, is DTGVSQNPRHKITKRGQNVTFRCDPISEHNRLYWYRQTLGQGPEFLTYFQNEAQLEKSRLLSDRFSAERPKGSFSTLEIQRTEQGDSAMYLCASSLDGPRGYTFGSGTRLTVV.

The genes are TRBV7-9 and TRBJ2-2, with 11 positions matching TRBD2. In germline, CDR1 is SEHNR, CDR2 FQNEAQ (reference sequence). Trimming at V came to 5 bases and at J to 4 bases, leaving 6 bases not matched to a gene. This CDR3 has 16 residues. The CDR3 nucleotides are TGTGCCAGCAGCGACGGGGGACTAGCGGCCACCGGGGAGCTGTTTTTT. Amino acids: CASSDGGLAATGELFF. Looking up the rest from reference TRBV7-9 and TRBJ2-2 gives the full variable domain: DTGVSQNPRHKITKRGQNVTFRCDPISEHNRLYWYRQTLGQGPEFLTYFQNEAQLEKSRLLSDRFSAERPKGSFSTLEIQRTEQGDSAMYLCASSDGGLAATGELFFGEGSRLTVL.

The rearrangement uses TRBV29-1 and TRBJ2-7; D assignment may be TRBD1 or TRBD2 (5 bases each). Trimming pared 4 bases from V and 2 bases from J, leaving 15 bases between. Germline CDR1 reads SQVTM; CDR2 reads ANQGSEA. CDR3 length: 14 residues. The CDR3 region has the DNA TGCAGCGTTGGAGAAGGGACCCGGCCCTACGAGCAGTACTTC. This translates into CSVGEGTRPYEQYF.

With respect to this clone: An end of the junction differs from the germline gene, which may be a read error. The chain recombines TRBV29-1 with TRBJ2-3; 13 bases line up with TRBD2. The V gene's germline CDR1 is SQVTM and CDR2 ANQGSEA. The CDR3 has 17 amino acids. The CDR3 loop reads CSVFSWTSGRLADMQYF. The CDR3 coding sequence is TGCAGCGTCTTTAGTTGGACTAGCGGGAGACTCGCAGATATGCAGTATTTT.

The gene calls are TRBV4-3 and TRBJ2-2; 7 nucleotides line up with TRBD2. V lost 3 bases, J lost 7 bases, and 5 bases stayed unmatched. This CDR3 region has 14 residues. The germline gives CDR1 LGHNA, CDR2 YSLEER. The chain's CDR3 is CASSQGRVGGELFF. CDR3 nucleotide sequence: TGCGCCAGCAGCCAGGGGAGGGTTGGCGGGGAGCTGTTTTTT.

The chain carries TRBV7-3 and TRBJ2-2; the match to TRBD2 covers 8 bases. This CDR3 comprises 14 residues. CDR1 is SGHTA, CDR2 FQGTGA, per germline. J lost 0 bases, V lost 9 bases, and 3 bases had no gene match. The chain's CDR3 is CASSLAANTGELFF. The CDR3 DNA reads TGTGCCAGTTCACTAGCGGCGAACACCGGGGAGCTGTTTTTT.

As to this clone: Additional DNA sequences in this sample encode the identical CDR3. The V gene is TRBV5-5, the J gene TRBJ1-5; D is undetermined. Germline assignment: CDR1 SGHKS and CDR2 YYEKEE (reference sequence). CDR3 length equals 15 residues. Trimming removed 0 bases from V and 0 bases from J, with 7 bases in between. The CDR3 DNA is TGTGCCAGCAGCTTGGCTGGGAATAGCAATCAGCCCCAGCATTTT. It yields the protein CASSLAGNSNQPQHF.

The V call is TRBV5-4, the J call TRBJ2-7, with D tentatively TRBD1 (6 bases). The CDR3 sequence is 14 residues long. V lost 2 bases to trimming and J lost 5 bases, with 14 bases between them. Germline V gene lookup returns CDR1 SGHNT and CDR2 YYREEE (reference sequence). The CDR3 nucleotides read TGTGCCAGCAGCTTAAACATCGGACAGAACGAGCAGTACTTC. The encoded protein is CASSLNIGQNEQYF.

The genes are TRBV6-4 and TRBJ2-1; the D is unclear. V lost 5 bases and J lost 2, with 13 bases in between. Looked up from germline, CDR1 is MRHNA and CDR2 is SNTAGT. CDR3 size: 15 residues. The CDR3 DNA sequence: TGTGCCAGCAGTTCGGACGCGTCAACCTACAATGAGCAGTTCTTC. It codes for CASSSDASTYNEQFF.

The J gene is TRBJ2-7, the V gene TRBV7-2; 8 bases fit TRBD1. The ends lost 6 bases at V and 2 bases at J; junction bases unmatched: 6. CDR3 length: 14 amino acids. Germline V gene data show CDR1 as SGHTA and CDR2 as FQGNSA. CDR3 in amino acids: CASRMRTGTYEQYF. DNA of the CDR3: TGTGCCAGCAGGATGAGGACAGGGACCTACGAGCAGTACTTC.

The rearrangement links TRBV7-9 to TRBJ1-1; 10 bases are a match to TRBD1. Trimming at V came to 3 bases and at J to 3 bases, leaving 1 base not matched to a gene. Germline values: CDR1 SEHNR, CDR2 FQNEAQ (reference sequence). This CDR3 is 14 amino acids long. The CDR3 spells CASSLGQGYTEAFF. The DNA of the CDR3 is TGTGCCAGCAGCTTGGGACAGGGGTACACTGAAGCTTTCTTT.

The chain combines TRBV2 with TRBJ2-3, with TRBD2 matching over 10 bases. Unmatched junction bases numbered 6, after V lost 6 bases and J lost 3 bases. The CDR3 covers 15 residues. The germline gives CDR1 SNHLY, CDR2 FYNNEI. The CDR3 DNA is TGTGCCAGCAGCCCCGGGACTAGCGCAACAGATACGCAGTATTTT. As protein: CASSPGTSATDTQYF.

This clone was detected only once. The chain employs TRBV10-3 and TRBJ2-7, with TRBD1 identical over 7 bases. V was pared by 4 bases and J by 3 bases, with 9 bases of the junction left unmatched. The germline gives CDR1 ENHRY, CDR2 SYGVKD. This CDR3 has 15 residues. The CDR3 coding sequence is TGTGCCATCAGTGCCGACAGGGCCCTCTACTACGAGCAGTACTTC. Its protein is CAISADRALYYEQYF.

The chain recombines TRBV7-9 with TRBJ2-7; D uncertain. This CDR3 is 14 amino acids long. CDR1 and CDR2 from the germline V gene are SEHNR and FQNEAQ (reference sequence). V lost 8 bases and J lost 0, with 14 bases in between. CDR3 nucleotides: TGTGCCAGCGGTGGGGAACCCCTCTCCTACGAGCAGTACTTC. Translation gives CASGGEPLSYEQYF.

The genes are TRBV29-1 and TRBJ1-1; unclear D gene. The germline V gene has CDR1 SQVTM and CDR2 ANQGSEA. With 4 bases removed from V and 6 bases from J, the gap between germline ends came to 15 bases. CDR3 size: 13 residues. The CDR3 DNA reads as TGCAGCGTTGTAGACCCCCCAACGCCTGAAGCTTTCTTT. Amino acid sequence: CSVVDPPTPEAFF.

The chain combines TRBV11-3 with TRBJ2-1; 10 bases are a match to TRBD2. Germline loops: CDR1 SGHNT, CDR2 YENEEA. The CDR3 runs 15 residues. Germline trimming cut 3 bases from V and 3 bases from J; bases unmatched to any gene: 2. Here the CDR3 DNA reads TGTGCCAGCAGCTTCACTAGCGGGGACTACAATGAGCAGTTCTTC. Encoded protein: CASSFTSGDYNEQFF.

The chain combines TRBV19 with TRBJ2-1; a possible D gene is TRBD2 (6 bases). Between the trimmed V and J ends, which lost 8 bases and 5 bases, there was a span of 13 bases. Germline V gene lookup returns CDR1 LNHDA and CDR2 SQIVND (reference sequence). The CDR3 spans 13 residues. CDR3 in DNA: TGTGCCAGTCGACCGGCGGGGCACAATGAGCAGTTCTTC. Translating gives CASRPAGHNEQFF.

As concerns this clone: Different DNA sequences within this sample yield the same CDR3. V gene TRBV5-6 combines with J gene TRBJ2-1; the match to TRBD2 covers 7 bases. The CDR3 is 15 residues long. The germline V gene encodes CDR1 SGHDT and CDR2 YYEEEE. V shed 1 base and J 4 bases; nucleotides not matched to a gene: 5. DNA for the CDR3: TGTGCCAGCAGCTTGCGCGGGGGAACGTACAATGAGCAGTTCTTC. Its protein product is CASSLRGGTYNEQFF.

This rearrangement joins TRBV5-1 to TRBJ2-1; TRBD1 aligns across 9 bases. This CDR3 comprises 19 residues. V gave up 3 bases and J gave up 6 bases; unmatched junction bases: 19. Germline CDR1 is SGHRS and CDR2 is YFSETQ. The CDR3 nucleotides read TGCGCCAGCAGCTCGACCCGACAGGGGGTAAACATCCAGTCCAATGAGCAGTTCTTC. Its protein product is CASSSTRQGVNIQSNEQFF.

This clone was seen just once. This chain joins TRBV14 and TRBJ1-1; D gene unclear. The length of the CDR3 is 13 residues. Germline V gene lookup returns CDR1 SGHDN and CDR2 FVKESK. Trimming cost V 4 bases and J 1 base, with 7 bases left between them. In DNA form, the CDR3 reads TGTGCCAGCAGCCGTATATGGAACACTGAAGCTTTCTTT. Translating gives CASSRIWNTEAFF.

The chain has TRBV18 and TRBJ2-1, with 12 bases identical to TRBD2. CDR1 and CDR2 (germline): KGHSH, LQKENI. The CDR3 length is 15 residues. V lost 1 base to trimming and J lost 9 bases; unmatched junction nucleotides: 4. In DNA, the CDR3 is TGTGCCAGCTCACCACGGCTAGCGGGGGGGGGTGAGCAGTTCTTC. Its protein product is CASSPRLAGGGEQFF.

CDR3 in DNA: TGTGCCAGCAGCTTAGTCCCAGGGAGCCTATGGCCCCAGCATTTT. This sequence encodes CASSLVPGSLWPQHF. V gene TRBV7-2 combines with J gene TRBJ1-5; maybe TRBD1 (5 bases). CDR3 length: 15 residues. Looked up from germline, CDR1 is SGHTA and CDR2 is FQGNSA. Between the trimmed V and J ends, which lost 1 base and 9 bases, there was a span of 16 bases.

In the case of this clone: Distinct nucleotide sequences in the sample also encode this CDR3. The chain combines TRBV2 with TRBJ2-3, with TRBD2 matching 10 bases. CDR1 is SNHLY, CDR2 FYNNEI, per germline. The CDR3 totals 14 residues. Trimming removed 9 bases from V and 0 bases from J; junction bases left unmatched: 3. CDR3 residues: CASSGGLSTDTQYF. Written as DNA, the CDR3 is TGTGCCAGTAGCGGGGGGTTGAGCACAGATACGCAGTATTTT.

This chain joins TRBV18 and TRBJ1-1; no clear D. V lost 1 base and J 9 bases, leaving 18 bases between the germline ends. CDR3 size: 15 residues. The V gene's germline CDR1 is KGHSH and CDR2 LQKENI. CDR3 sequence reads: CASSPQNPKPFQAFF. The CDR3 DNA is TGTGCCAGCTCACCACAAAACCCCAAACCCTTCCAAGCTTTCTTT.

This clone was seen a single time. This sequence joins TRBV7-6 and TRBJ2-7; no reliable D call. The V gene lost 5 bases and the J gene lost 3 bases, with 17 bases spanning the gap. Germline V gene data show CDR1 as SGHVS and CDR2 as FNYEAQ. The CDR3 extends over 15 amino acids. CDR3 protein: CASSPQKPEDYEQYF. The CDR3 DNA sequence: TGTGCCAGCAGCCCCCAAAAGCCCGAGGACTACGAGCAGTACTTC.

The V and J genes are TRBV5-4 and TRBJ2-7; D is unclear. CDR3 length: 13 residues. CDR1 and CDR2 (germline): SGHNT, YYREEE (reference sequence). V lost 3 bases, J lost 6 bases, and 13 bases lay in between. The CDR3 coding sequence is TGTGCCAGCAGCTCTTCAGACCGGGCCGAGCAGTACTTC. Translation: CASSSSDRAEQYF.

The chain is built from TRBV6-6 and TRBJ2-5; 10 bases match TRBD1. In germline, CDR1 is MNHNY, CDR2 SVGAGI (reference sequence). This CDR3 has 15 residues. The ends lost 6 bases at V and 4 bases at J; junction bases unmatched: 8. This chain's CDR3 is CASRPTGGSGETQYF. As DNA, the CDR3 is TGTGCCAGCAGACCGACAGGGGGCAGTGGAGAGACCCAGTACTTC.

The chain uses TRBV6-5 and TRBJ1-1; D uncertain. V lost 5 bases to trimming and J lost 1 base, with 11 bases between them. The germline V gene has CDR1 MNHEY and CDR2 SVGAGI. There are 14 residues in the CDR3. The CDR3 nucleotides are TGTGCCAGCAGTGGGGTGGCAGCGAACACTGAAGCTTTCTTT. Residues: CASSGVAANTEAFF.